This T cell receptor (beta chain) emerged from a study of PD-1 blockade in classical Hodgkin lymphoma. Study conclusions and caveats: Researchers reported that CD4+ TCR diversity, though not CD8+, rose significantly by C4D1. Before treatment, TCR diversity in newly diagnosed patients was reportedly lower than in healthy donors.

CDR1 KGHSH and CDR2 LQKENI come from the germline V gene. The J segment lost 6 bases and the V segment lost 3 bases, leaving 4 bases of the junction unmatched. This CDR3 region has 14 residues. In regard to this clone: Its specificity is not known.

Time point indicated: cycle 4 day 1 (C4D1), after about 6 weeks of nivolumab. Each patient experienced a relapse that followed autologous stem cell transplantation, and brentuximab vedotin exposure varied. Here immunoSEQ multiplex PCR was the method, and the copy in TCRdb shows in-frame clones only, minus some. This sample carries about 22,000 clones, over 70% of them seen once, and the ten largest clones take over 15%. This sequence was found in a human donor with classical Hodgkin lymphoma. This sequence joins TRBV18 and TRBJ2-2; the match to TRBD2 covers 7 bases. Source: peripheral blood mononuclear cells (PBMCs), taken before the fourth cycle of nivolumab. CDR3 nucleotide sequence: TGTGCCAGCTCACCGGGAGGGGTCGCCGGGGAGCTGTTTTTT. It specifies CASSPGGVAGELFF.